Listed here are 7 T cell receptor beta chains from one sample, sequenced in a study of T cell responses to AZD1222 COVID-19 vaccine. Sequenced by immunoSEQ multiplex PCR; TCRdb stores in-frame clones only, minus some. The sample consists of 130,000 or so clones, approximately 95% of them appearing once. Specimen: peripheral blood, collected on day 0 of MenACWY control vaccination. The receptor set was obtained from an adult in good health.

The chain combines TRBV5-1 with TRBJ1-1; TRBD1 agrees at 10 bases. V was clipped by 7 bases and J by 1 base; unmatched bases: 4. The CDR3 has 14 residues. CDR1 and CDR2 (germline): SGHRS, YFSETQ. The CDR3 coding sequence is TGCGCCAGCTCGAGGACAGGGGGGAACACTGAAGCTTTCTTT. Translated: CASSRTGGNTEAFF. Supplemented by reference TRBV5-1 and TRBJ1-1, the full variable domain reads KAGVTQTPRYLIKTRGQQVTLSCSPISGHRSVSWYQQTPGQGLQFLFEYFSETQRNKGNFPGRFSGRQFSNSRSEMNVSTLELGDSALYLCASSRTGGNTEAFFGQGTRLTVV.

J is TRBJ1-2 and V is TRBV5-4; possibly TRBD1 for D (6 bases). The CDR3 consists of 15 residues. Deletions cut 5 bases from V and 3 bases from J, with 17 bases between. From germline, CDR1 is SGHNT and CDR2 YYREEE (reference sequence). The CDR3 DNA is TGTGCCAGCAGGGGTACAGGGCTCCTAGACTATGGCTACACCTTC. Its protein product is CASRGTGLLDYGYTF.

This sequence joins TRBV27 and TRBJ2-7, with 8 bases matching TRBD1. The CDR3 runs to 16 residues. Germline CDR1 is MNHEY and CDR2 is SMNVEV (reference sequence). V gave up 5 bases and J gave up 5 bases; unmatched junction bases: 14. CDR3 amino acids: CASSLIGQGKRDEQYF. DNA for the CDR3: TGTGCCAGCAGTCTGATTGGACAGGGCAAAAGGGACGAGCAGTACTTC.

The gene calls are TRBV12-3 or TRBV12-4 and TRBJ2-1; unclear D gene. The germline V and J ends were trimmed by 5 bases and 7 bases, with 9 bases remaining between them. This CDR3 is 12 amino acids long. The CDR3 nucleotides read TGTGCCAGCAGTCCCCAGGTGAATGAGCAGTTCTTC. It specifies CASSPQVNEQFF.

In this sample, this clone turned up a few times. The gene calls are TRBV4-2 and TRBJ1-2; D might be TRBD1 (5 bases). Deletions cut 5 bases from V and 4 bases from J, with 11 bases between. The germline CDR1 and CDR2 sequences are LGHNA and YNFKEQ. This CDR3 is 13 amino acids long. The CDR3 sequence: CASSGRDAYGYTF. The CDR3 nucleotides read TGTGCCAGCAGCGGCCGGGACGCCTATGGCTACACCTTC.

The table lists this clone with a count of one. The chain has TRBV9 and TRBJ1-2; 7 nucleotides agree with TRBD1. From germline, CDR1 is SGDLS and CDR2 YYNGEE. Trimming took 0 bases from V and 3 from J; bases not matched to a gene: 5. The length of the CDR3 is 15 residues. The CDR3, as DNA: TGTGCCAGCAGCGTAGGACAGGGCATGTACTATGGCTACACCTTC. Residues: CASSVGQGMYYGYTF. The variable domain in full, completed from reference TRBV9 and TRBJ1-2, reads DSGVTQTPKHLITATGQRVTLRCSPRSGDLSVYWYQQSLDQGLQFLIQYYNGEERAKGNILERFSAQQFPDLHSELNLSSLELGDSALYFCASSVGQGMYYGYTFGSGTRLTVV.

The chain combines TRBV19 with TRBJ2-7, with 7 bases aligning to TRBD2. The CDR3 extends over 17 amino acids. Germline CDR1 LNHDA, CDR2 SQIVND (reference sequence). J lost 0 bases, V lost 0 bases, and 8 bases had no gene match. The CDR3 sequence: CASSIDFGAGSSYEQYF. CDR3 bases: TGTGCCAGTAGTATAGATTTCGGAGCGGGGAGCTCCTACGAGCAGTACTTC. Complete variable domain (other parts from reference TRBV19 and TRBJ2-7): DGGITQSPKYLFRKEGQNVTLSCEQNLNHDAMYWYRQDPGQGLRLIYYSQIVNDFQKGDIAEGYSVSREKKESFPLTVTSAQKNPTAFYLCASSIDFGAGSSYEQYFGPGTRLTVT.